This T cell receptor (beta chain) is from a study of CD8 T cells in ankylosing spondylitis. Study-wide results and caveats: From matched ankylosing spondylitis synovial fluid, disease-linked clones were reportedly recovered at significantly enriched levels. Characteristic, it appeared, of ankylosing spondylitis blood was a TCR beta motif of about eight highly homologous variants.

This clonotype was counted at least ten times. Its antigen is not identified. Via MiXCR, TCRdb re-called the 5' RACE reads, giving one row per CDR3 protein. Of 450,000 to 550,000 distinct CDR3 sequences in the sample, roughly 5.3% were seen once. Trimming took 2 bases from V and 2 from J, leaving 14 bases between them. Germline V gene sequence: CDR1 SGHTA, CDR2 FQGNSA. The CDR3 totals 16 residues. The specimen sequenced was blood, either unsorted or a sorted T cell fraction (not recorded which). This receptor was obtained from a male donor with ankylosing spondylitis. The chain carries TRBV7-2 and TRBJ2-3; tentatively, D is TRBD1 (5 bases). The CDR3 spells CASSLFYPGNTDTQYF. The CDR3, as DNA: TGTGCCAGCAGCTTATTCTACCCAGGGAACACAGATACGCAGTATTTT.